The clone carrying this TCR beta chain was seen many times. Different DNA sequences within this sample yield the same CDR3. The method was immunoSEQ multiplex PCR; TCRdb's version includes in-frame clones alone and lacks a portion of them. The data hold roughly 76,000 clones, with 85% to 90% observed a single time. The V segment lost 2 bases and the J segment 4 bases; nucleotides outside the gene matches: 3. Germline V gene lookup returns CDR1 LGHDT and CDR2 YNNKEL (reference sequence). This CDR3 contains 15 residues. The data were taken from a study of blood T cell repertoires in COVID-19. The rearrangement joins TRBV3-1 (or the pseudogene TRBV3-2) to TRBJ2-7; 12 bases are shared with TRBD1. The TCR was taken from a woman aged 50 to 60 with acute COVID-19. Specimen: PBMCs or T cells enriched from blood (not recorded which). DNA of the CDR3: TGTGCCAGCAGCCAACCGGGACAGGGGGCGTACGAGCAGTACTTC. This codes for CASSQPGQGAYEQYF.